One sample yielded the 18 T cell receptor beta chains listed below, sequenced in a study of pediatric ulcerative colitis. The rectum was sampled with one to two pinch biopsies at colonoscopy. Sequencing used immunoSEQ multiplex PCR; TCRdb keeps in-frame clones, though not all of them. The data hold tens of thousands of clones, with roughly 70% observed a single time. The sample was gut tissue. All receptors come from a boy aged 5-17 years with severe ulcerative colitis.

The rearrangement uses TRBV11-2 and TRBJ2-5, with 11 bases matching TRBD2. J was trimmed by 5 bases and V by 4 bases; bases with no gene match: 9. The germline gives CDR1 SGHAT, CDR2 FQNNGV. This CDR3 is built from 16 residues. CDR3 sequence (DNA): TGTGCCAGCAGCTCAGACAGGACTAGCGGGTTGGAGACCCAGTACTTC. Protein sequence: CASSSDRTSGLETQYF.

The chain employs TRBV7-3 and TRBJ2-1, with no clear D. V lost 2 bases to trimming and J lost 9 bases, with 14 bases between them. Germline V lookup: CDR1 SGHTA, CDR2 FQGTGA. This CDR3 spans 14 amino acids. The chain's CDR3 is CASSLGQPAREQFF. As DNA, the CDR3 is TGTGCCAGCAGCTTAGGGCAGCCCGCCCGTGAGCAGTTCTTC.

This chain links TRBV18 with TRBJ2-3, with 7 positions matching TRBD1. Per the germline V gene, CDR1 is KGHSH and CDR2 is LQKENI. The CDR3 is made up of 15 amino acids. Losses at the gene ends were 6 bases for V and 0 bases for J; bases not matched to a gene: 6. The CDR3 sequence: CASSPGGQSTDTQYF. The CDR3 coding sequence is TGTGCCAGCTCGCCAGGGGGACAGAGCACAGATACGCAGTATTTT.

This clone was found once. The chain carries TRBV20-1 and TRBJ2-7; D gene uncertain. This CDR3 is built from 11 residues. V lost 0 bases, J lost 3 bases, and 3 bases lay in between. Germline assignment: CDR1 DFQATT and CDR2 SNEGSKA (reference sequence). CDR3 bases: TGCAGTGCTAGAGAAGACTACGAGCAGTACTTC. It translates to CSAREDYEQYF.

The V and J genes are TRBV25-1 and TRBJ1-2, with D maybe TRBD1 (6 bases). In germline, CDR1 is MGHDK, CDR2 SYGVNS. Trimming removed 4 bases from V and 1 base from J, with 13 bases in between. The CDR3 extends over 15 amino acids. CDR3 DNA: TGTGCCAGCAGTGCGTGGGACATAGATAACTATGGCTACACCTTC. It codes for CASSAWDIDNYGYTF.

This clone was detected only once. The V call is TRBV12-5, the J call TRBJ1-5; D possibly corresponds to TRBD1 (6 bases). Deletions cut 3 bases from V and 0 bases from J, with 18 bases between. Germline V gene lookup returns CDR1 LGHNT and CDR2 FRNRAP. The CDR3 length is 18 residues. The CDR3 DNA follows: TGTGCTAGTGGTTTCTCCCGGGGGGCCGTTGATAGCAATCAGCCCCAGCATTTT. This translates into CASGFSRGAVDSNQPQHF.

The chain joins TRBV2 to TRBJ2-2; D remains unclear. There are 14 residues in the CDR3. Germline CDR1 is SNHLY and CDR2 is FYNNEI. The V and J ends lost 4 bases and 0 bases respectively, with 6 bases between them. This CDR3 is CASSAQTNTGELFF. The CDR3 region has the DNA TGTGCCAGCAGTGCACAGACGAACACCGGGGAGCTGTTTTTT.

This clone was observed a handful of times. J is TRBJ2-2 and V is TRBV5-4; D uncertain. Per germline, CDR1 SGHNT and CDR2 YYREEE (reference sequence). Trimming took off 0 bases at V and 0 bases at J, with 6 bases between the two ends. The CDR3 is made up of 15 amino acids. The CDR3 region is CASSLEVANTGELFF. The CDR3 DNA reads as TGTGCCAGCAGCTTGGAAGTGGCGAACACCGGGGAGCTGTTTTTT.

V and J are TRBV6-1 and TRBJ1-5; D is undetermined. The V end was cut by 6 bases, the J end by 6 bases, with 9 bases between. Germline-derived CDR1 and CDR2 are MNHNS and SASEGT. This CDR3 has 12 residues. CDR3 region: CASSRLPQPQHF. In DNA, the CDR3 is TGTGCCAGCAGCAGGTTACCTCAGCCCCAGCATTTT.

V and J are TRBV28 and TRBJ1-5; TRBD1 matches at 7 bases. Trimming at V came to 5 bases and at J to 5 bases, leaving 9 bases not matched to a gene. The germline CDR1 and CDR2 sequences are MDHEN and SYDVKM. The CDR3 spans 15 residues. The CDR3: CASSPLTGMDQPQHF. The CDR3 bases are TGTGCCAGCAGTCCCTTGACAGGGATGGATCAGCCCCAGCATTTT. The full variable domain, with the rest looked up from reference TRBV28 and TRBJ1-5, is DVKVTQSSRYLVKRTGEKVFLECVQDMDHENMFWYRQDPGLGLRLIYFSYDVKMKEKGDIPEGYSVSREKKERFSLILESASTNQTSMYLCASSPLTGMDQPQHFGDGTRLSIL.

V and J are TRBV28 and TRBJ2-7, with 8 nucleotides matching TRBD1. The V gene end was trimmed by 8 bases and the J gene end by 5 bases; junction bases not matched to a gene: 11. The CDR3 extends over 14 amino acids. The V gene's germline CDR1 is MDHEN and CDR2 SYDVKM. CDR3 in amino acids: CASYLGQGSHEQYF. DNA for the CDR3: TGTGCCAGCTACCTAGGACAGGGTAGCCACGAGCAGTACTTC.

In this sample, this clone turned up a few times. V and J are TRBV6-1 and TRBJ1-4; D perhaps matches TRBD1 (5 bases). Trimming took 6 bases from V and 6 from J, leaving 14 bases between them. CDR3 size: 14 residues. Germline V gene data show CDR1 as MNHNS and CDR2 as SASEGT. The CDR3: CASSQWGGDEKLFF. The CDR3 DNA sequence: TGTGCCAGCAGCCAATGGGGGGGAGATGAAAAACTGTTTTTT.

The rearrangement joins TRBV7-3 to TRBJ2-7; 9 nucleotides line up with TRBD1. Germline lookup yields CDR1 SGHTA and CDR2 FQGTGA. V gave up 4 bases and J gave up 5 bases; unmatched junction bases: 12. The CDR3 totals 16 residues. The CDR3 here is CASSSDHRDRDHEQYF. For the CDR3, the DNA is TGTGCCAGCAGCTCAGATCACCGGGACAGGGACCACGAGCAGTACTTC.

V is TRBV29-1 and J is TRBJ1-4; unclear D gene. V was cut by 5 bases and J by 0 bases, with 4 bases left in between. The CDR3 has 12 amino acids. Germline V lookup: CDR1 SQVTM, CDR2 ANQGSEA. This chain's CDR3 is CSVTSTNEKLFF. CDR3 nucleotides: TGCAGCGTTACCTCAACTAATGAAAAACTGTTTTTT.

This clone was detected a few times. The chain has TRBV4-1 and TRBJ1-4; D might be TRBD1 (5 bases). CDR3 length equals 17 residues. Trimming left V 4 bases short and J 7 bases short, with 22 bases between. The germline CDR1 and CDR2 sequences are MGHRA and YSYEKL. The CDR3 bases are TGCGCCAGCAGCCTCGACAACGGCCGGCAGGGTGGTGAAAAACTGTTTTTT. Its translation is CASSLDNGRQGGEKLFF.

This clone was seen only once. The V and J genes are TRBV5-1 and TRBJ1-1; 7 bases agree with TRBD1. This CDR3 has 14 amino acids. V lost 0 bases, J lost 7 bases, and 6 bases stayed unmatched. Germline V lookup: CDR1 SGHRS, CDR2 YFSETQ. CDR3 in DNA: TGCGCCAGCAGCTTGGGGACAGGTCTTATTGAAGCTTTCTTT. This encodes CASSLGTGLIEAFF.

This clone was seen a few times. The chain combines TRBV7-9 with TRBJ2-1; a possible D gene is TRBD2 (5 bases). V lost 3 bases, J lost 9 bases, and 9 bases lay in between. This CDR3 spans 12 amino acids. Germline V CDR1 and CDR2: SEHNR, FQNEAQ (reference sequence). Here the CDR3 DNA reads TGTGCCAGCAGCTTCGGGGAGAGTGAGCAGTTCTTC. It encodes CASSFGESEQFF.

The chain joins TRBV10-3 to TRBJ2-2, with D perhaps TRBD1 (5 bases). Trimming left V 3 bases short and J 8 bases short, with 13 bases between. There are 14 residues in the CDR3. The germline CDR1 and CDR2 sequences are ENHRY and SYGVKD. In DNA, the CDR3 is TGTGCCATCAGTGACCGCGCAGGGTCAGGGGAGCTGTTTTTT. It translates to CAISDRAGSGELFF.